The next 5 T cell receptor beta chains were all read from a single sample in a study of blood T cell repertoires in COVID-19. The assay was immunoSEQ multiplex PCR, and TCRdb's table has in-frame clones only and misses some. The profile shows about 140,000 clones, about three quarters of them singletons. Sequencing used peripheral blood. The origin of the receptors is a woman over 75 with active or convalescent COVID-19.

The rearrangement links TRBV5-1 to TRBJ2-2, with 11 positions matching TRBD1. The CDR3 has 14 amino acids. The germline CDR1 and CDR2 sequences are SGHRS and YFSETQ. The junction had 3 bases not matched to a gene; V was cut back by 4 bases and J by 7 bases. CDR3 bases: TGCGCCAGCAGCAGGGACAGGGGGAACGGGGAGCTGTTTTTT. Protein sequence: CASSRDRGNGELFF.

The V gene is TRBV5-1, the J gene TRBJ1-3; TRBD1 matches 7 bases. This CDR3 has 15 amino acids. V was pared by 4 bases and J by 3 bases, with 7 bases of the junction left unmatched. Germline lookup yields CDR1 SGHRS and CDR2 YFSETQ. The CDR3 DNA reads TGCGCCAGCAGCCCGACAGGGAATAGTGGAAACACCATATATTTT. Translation gives CASSPTGNSGNTIYF.

V usage is TRBV19 and J usage is TRBJ2-3; weak D call: TRBD1 (6 bases). CDR3 length: 14 amino acids. V was clipped by 5 bases and J by 1 base, with 10 bases between them. Germline CDR1 is LNHDA and CDR2 is SQIVND (reference sequence). The CDR3 loop is CASSLRTGTDTQYF. The CDR3 nucleotides are TGTGCCAGTAGTCTACGGACAGGCACAGATACGCAGTATTTT.

This clone showed up just a few times. This chain links TRBV19 with TRBJ1-4; 8 bases align to TRBD1. CDR3 length: 14 amino acids. The V gene's germline CDR1 is LNHDA and CDR2 SQIVND (reference sequence). V gave up 3 bases and J gave up 7 bases; unmatched junction bases: 4. CDR3 loop: CASSIDRGFEKLFF. CDR3 in DNA: TGTGCCAGTAGTATCGACAGGGGATTTGAAAAACTGTTTTTT.

The chain recombines TRBV6-5 with TRBJ1-5, with D possibly matching TRBD1 (5 bases). Between the trimmed V and J ends, which lost 5 bases and 5 bases, there was a span of 16 bases. The CDR3 sequence is 15 residues long. The V gene's germline CDR1 is MNHEY and CDR2 SVGAGI. The CDR3 sequence is CASSTGQGSHQPQHF. The CDR3 nucleotides read TGTGCCAGCAGTACCGGGCAGGGTAGTCATCAGCCCCAGCATTTT.